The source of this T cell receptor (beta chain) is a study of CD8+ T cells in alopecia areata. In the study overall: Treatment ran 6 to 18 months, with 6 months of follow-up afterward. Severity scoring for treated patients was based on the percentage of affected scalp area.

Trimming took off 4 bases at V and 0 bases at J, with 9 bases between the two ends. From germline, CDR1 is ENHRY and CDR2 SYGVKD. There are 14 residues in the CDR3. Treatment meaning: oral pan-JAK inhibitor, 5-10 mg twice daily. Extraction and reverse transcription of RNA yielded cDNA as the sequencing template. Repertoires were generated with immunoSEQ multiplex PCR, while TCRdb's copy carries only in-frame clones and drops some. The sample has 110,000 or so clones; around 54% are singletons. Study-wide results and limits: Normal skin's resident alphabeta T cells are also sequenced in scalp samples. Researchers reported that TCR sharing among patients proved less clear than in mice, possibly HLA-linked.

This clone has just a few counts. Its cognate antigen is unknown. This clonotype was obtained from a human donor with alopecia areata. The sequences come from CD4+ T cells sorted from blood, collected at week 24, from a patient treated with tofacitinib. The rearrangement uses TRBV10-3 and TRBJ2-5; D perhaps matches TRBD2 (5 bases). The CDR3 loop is CAISARADQETQYF. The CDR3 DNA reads TGTGCCATCAGTGCGCGGGCAGACCAAGAGACCCAGTACTTC.